The 17 T cell receptor beta chains in this list originate from one sample, sequenced in a study of CD8+CD57+ T cells in acquired aplastic anemia. The use of genomic DNA as template underpinned the TCR beta VDJ and CDR3 profiling. TCRdb redid the calling of the reads with MiXCR, one entry per CDR3 protein. The sample includes 100,000 to 150,000 distinct CDR3 sequences, about 40% of them seen just once. Before being chosen for sequencing, patients had shown CD8+CD57+ cell expansion by flow cytometry. The specimen sequenced was sorted CD4+, CD8+, or CD8+CD57+ T cells (not recorded which) from PBMCs. Receptors originate from a human donor with aplastic anemia.

The chain employs TRBV10-3 and TRBJ2-1; D gene uncertain. Germline V lookup: CDR1 ENHRY, CDR2 SYGVKD. V gave up 0 bases and J gave up 6 bases, with 12 bases separating them. The CDR3 extends over 15 amino acids. The CDR3 loop reads CAISESGPPRNEQFF. CDR3 bases: TGTGCCATCAGTGAGTCAGGACCCCCTCGCAATGAGCAGTTCTTC.

This clonotype was seen at least ten times. The chain uses TRBV20-1 and TRBJ2-1; tentatively, D is TRBD2 (6 bases). Germline V lookup: CDR1 DFQATT, CDR2 SNEGSKA (reference sequence). This CDR3 is built from 15 residues. Trimming left V 1 base short and J 2 bases short, with 12 bases between. The CDR3 protein is CSARGGGVAYNEQFF. For the CDR3, the DNA is TGCAGTGCTAGAGGCGGCGGGGTAGCCTACAATGAGCAGTTCTTC.

Many counts were recorded for this clonotype. The rearrangement uses TRBV29-1 and TRBJ1-1; the D gene is possibly TRBD1 (6 bases). This CDR3 has 13 amino acids. Trimming took off 7 bases at V and 8 bases at J, with 20 bases between the two ends. Germline-derived CDR1 and CDR2 are SQVTM and ANQGSEA. CDR3 in DNA: TGCAGCGCCTGGAGGGGGGTTGGATGGGAAGCTTTCTTT. It translates to CSAWRGVGWEAFF. The whole variable domain, remainder taken from reference TRBV29-1 and TRBJ1-1, is SAVISQKPSRDICQRGTSLTIQCQVDSQVTMMFWYRQQPGQSLTLIATANQGSEATYESGFVIDKFPISRPNLTFSTLTVSNMSPEDSSIYLCSAWRGVGWEAFFGQGTRLTVV.

This clonotype was seen a handful of times. The rearrangement links TRBV28 to TRBJ2-7; D is uncertain. V was shortened by 4 bases and J by 0 bases, with 10 bases between the two germline ends. Germline loops: CDR1 MDHEN, CDR2 SYDVKM. The CDR3 runs to 14 residues. The CDR3 protein is CASSYAESSYEQYF. The CDR3 DNA follows: TGTGCCAGCAGTTATGCTGAGAGCTCCTACGAGCAGTACTTC.

At least ten counts were recorded for this clonotype. J is TRBJ1-3 and V is TRBV2; a possible D gene is TRBD1 (5 bases). Trimming cost V 3 bases and J 0 bases, with 9 bases left between them. The CDR3 covers 15 residues. In germline, CDR1 is SNHLY, CDR2 FYNNEI. The CDR3, as DNA: TGTGCCAGCAGTGACGGGACTCTCTCTGGAAACACCATATATTTT. Translated, it gives CASSDGTLSGNTIYF. Full variable domain (outside the CDR3, taken from reference TRBV2 and TRBJ1-3): EPEVTQTPSHQVTQMGQEVILRCVPISNHLYFYWYRQILGQKVEFLVSFYNNEISEKSEIFDDQFSVERPDGSNFTLKIRSTKLEDSAMYFCASSDGTLSGNTIYFGEGSWLTVV.

This clonotype has a count of ten or more. The chain links TRBV20-1 to TRBJ2-5; 9 bases match TRBD2. The J segment lost 7 bases and the V segment lost 4 bases, leaving 10 bases of the junction unmatched. The germline CDR1 and CDR2 sequences are DFQATT and SNEGSKA (reference sequence). The CDR3 is 14 amino acids. The CDR3 here is CSAIRAGGPGTQYF. CDR3 sequence (DNA): TGCAGTGCTATCAGAGCGGGGGGCCCAGGGACCCAGTACTTC.

Turning to this clonotype: One base away lies a much larger clone, so this may be a sequencing read error. The V and J genes are TRBV7-2 and TRBJ1-5; D might be TRBD1 (6 bases). With 3 bases removed from V and 3 bases from J, the gap between germline ends came to 12 bases. Germline V CDR1 and CDR2: SGHTA, FQGNSA. The CDR3 has 15 residues. CDR3 amino acids: CASSLRGGINQPQHF. The CDR3 nucleotides read TGTGCCAGCAGCTTGAGGGGGGGTATCAATCAGCCCCAGCATTTT. Complete variable domain (other parts from reference TRBV7-2 and TRBJ1-5): GAGVSQSPSNKVTEKGKDVELRCDPISGHTALYWYRQSLGQGLEFLIYFQGNSAPDKSGLPSDRFSAERTGGSVSTLTIQRTQQEDSAVYLCASSLRGGINQPQHFGDGTRLSIL.

The sample holds many counts of this clonotype. The gene calls are TRBV9 and TRBJ1-1; tentative D call: TRBD1 (5 bases). The CDR3 is 14 amino acids. The V end lost 3 bases, the J end lost 4 bases, and 13 bases lay between the germline ends. Germline loops: CDR1 SGDLS, CDR2 YYNGEE. The CDR3 reads CASSAVGGGTEAFF. In nucleotides, the CDR3 is TGTGCCAGCAGCGCCGTGGGGGGGGGCACTGAAGCTTTCTTT.

The genes are TRBV19 and TRBJ2-3; D may be TRBD1 or TRBD2 (5 bases each). The CDR3 covers 17 residues. Trimming left V 3 bases short and J 0 bases short, with 16 bases between. Germline values: CDR1 LNHDA, CDR2 SQIVND (reference sequence). CDR3 DNA sequence: TGTGCCAGTAGTATTTCTCGGGTCGGGGCTAGCACAGATACGCAGTATTTT. Translation gives CASSISRVGASTDTQYF.

V and J are TRBV6-1 and TRBJ2-2, with D unclear. The CDR3 is 13 amino acids. Germline V gene lookup returns CDR1 MNHNS and CDR2 SASEGT. Deletions cut 6 bases from V and 4 bases from J, with 9 bases between. CDR3 loop: CASSRDPTGELFF. The CDR3 DNA sequence: TGTGCCAGCAGCCGCGACCCCACCGGGGAGCTGTTTTTT.

The chain couples TRBV19 to TRBJ2-2; TRBD2 matches at 10 bases. There are 15 residues in the CDR3. Germline V gene lookup returns CDR1 LNHDA and CDR2 SQIVND (reference sequence). Trimming at V came to 2 bases and at J to 6 bases, leaving 3 bases not matched to a gene. Written as DNA, the CDR3 is TGTGCCAGTAGTATACTAGCGGGGGAAGCCGGGGAGCTGTTTTTT. Amino acid sequence: CASSILAGEAGELFF.

In this sample, this clonotype turned up many times. The gene calls are TRBV7-9 and TRBJ2-7; D not resolved. The CDR3 runs 16 residues. From germline, CDR1 is SEHNR and CDR2 FQNEAQ (reference sequence). V dropped 2 bases and J dropped 5 bases, with 19 bases sitting between them. The CDR3 bases are TGTGCCAGCAGCTTAAGATTCGGCGTCTCTCCAGACGAGCAGTACTTC. This sequence encodes CASSLRFGVSPDEQYF. Combining the CDR3 with reference TRBV7-9 and TRBJ2-7 gives the whole variable domain DTGVSQNPRHKITKRGQNVTFRCDPISEHNRLYWYRQTLGQGPEFLTYFQNEAQLEKSRLLSDRFSAERPKGSFSTLEIQRTEQGDSAMYLCASSLRFGVSPDEQYFGPGTRLTVT.

This chain uses TRBV10-3 with TRBJ1-2; D possibly corresponds to TRBD1 (6 bases). Per germline, CDR1 ENHRY and CDR2 SYGVKD. Trimming removed 4 bases from V and 8 bases from J, with 20 bases in between. The CDR3 has 15 residues. In nucleotides, the CDR3 is TGTGCCATCAGTGCCCTCCCGGGGGCGGCGCGGGGCTACACCTTC. Its protein is CAISALPGAARGYTF.

The V call is TRBV11-1, the J call TRBJ2-5; 16 positions agree with TRBD2. Germline V lookup: CDR1 SGHAT, CDR2 FQDESV (reference sequence). CDR3 length equals 17 residues. The V and J ends lost 5 bases and 5 bases, in that order; junction bases with no gene match: 8. Here the CDR3 DNA reads TGTGCCAGCAGCACCGCCGGGACTAGCGGGGGGGCTGAGACCCAGTACTTC. The encoded protein is CASSTAGTSGGAETQYF. The variable domain in full, with the rest retrieved from reference TRBV11-1 and TRBJ2-5, is EAEVAQSPRYKITEKSQAVAFWCDPISGHATLYWYRQILGQGPELLVQFQDESVVDDSQLPKDRFSAERLKGVDSTLKIQPAELGDSAMYLCASSTAGTSGGAETQYFGPGTRLLVL.

This clonotype has ten or more counts. The V call is TRBV5-5, the J call TRBJ2-7; D might be TRBD1 (5 bases). CDR1 is SGHKS, CDR2 YYEKEE, per germline (reference sequence). The CDR3 totals 14 residues. V was clipped by 1 base and J by 3 bases, with 11 bases between them. Written as DNA, the CDR3 is TGTGCCAGCAGCTTGACGGCAGGACACTACGAGCAGTACGTC. It translates to CASSLTAGHYEQYV.

The genes are TRBV9 and TRBJ1-1; D is unresolved. Deletions cut 4 bases from V and 5 bases from J, with 12 bases between. Looked up from germline, CDR1 is SGDLS and CDR2 is YYNGEE. The CDR3 spans 13 residues. The CDR3 spells CASSPPVGTEAFF. The CDR3 DNA reads as TGTGCCAGCAGCCCACCGGTTGGTACTGAAGCTTTCTTT.

V is TRBV29-1 and J is TRBJ1-3; TRBD1 matches at 7 bases. CDR1 SQVTM and CDR2 ANQGSEA come from the germline V gene. The CDR3 loop spans 14 amino acids. The V segment lost 5 bases and the J segment 0 bases; nucleotides outside the gene matches: 4. CDR3 sequence reads: CSVKTGNSGNTIYF. The DNA of the CDR3 is TGCAGCGTTAAGACAGGGAACTCTGGAAACACCATATATTTT.